This TCR beta chain came from a study of T-cell reconstitution after alpha-beta-depleted transplantation in children. This clonotype was seen ten or more times. Preparation of the TCRbeta library was carried out with unique molecular identifiers. TCRdb passed the PCR reads through MiXCR, listing each CDR3 protein once. The table includes some 600,000 distinct CDR3 sequences, approximately 16% detected once. The sequence came from a human donor who donated a stem cell graft to a child with acute myeloid leukemia. Source: PBMCs from the stem cell graft donor, taken from the stem cell graft.

Here the CDR3 reads CASSLVLGGSDTQYF. CDR3 DNA: TGTGCCAGCAGCTTAGTGCTAGGGGGTTCGGATACGCAGTATTTT. The gene calls are TRBV7-2 and TRBJ2-3; possible D gene TRBD1, 6 bases. With 1 base removed from V and 6 bases from J, the gap between germline ends came to 14 bases. The germline V gene encodes CDR1 SGHTA and CDR2 FQGNSA. There are 15 residues in the CDR3.